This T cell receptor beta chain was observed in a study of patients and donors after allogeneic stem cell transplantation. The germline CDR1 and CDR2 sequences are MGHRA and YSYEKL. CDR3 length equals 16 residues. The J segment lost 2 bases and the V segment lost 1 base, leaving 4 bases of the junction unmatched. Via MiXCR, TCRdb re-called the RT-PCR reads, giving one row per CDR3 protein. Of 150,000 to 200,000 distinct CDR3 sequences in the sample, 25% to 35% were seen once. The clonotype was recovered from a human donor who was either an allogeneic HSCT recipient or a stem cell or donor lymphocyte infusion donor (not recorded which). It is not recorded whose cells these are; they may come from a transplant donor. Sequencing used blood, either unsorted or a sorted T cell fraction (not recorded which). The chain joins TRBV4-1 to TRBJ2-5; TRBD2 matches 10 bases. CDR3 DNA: TGCGCCAGCAGCCAAGCTCCGGGACTAGCGCAAGAGACCCAGTACTTC. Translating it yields CASSQAPGLAQETQYF.